This T cell receptor (beta chain) was sequenced during a study of T cells expressing NK-cell markers. The wider study: Seven donors tested HCMV-seropositive and one tested seronegative among the eight sequenced. The study's findings and limits: Whether expanded NKG2C+ T cell clones were HCMV-specific remained unclear.

In the case of this clonotype: The antigen is unknown.

TCRdb derives one entry per CDR3 protein from the 5' RACE reads, leaving out DNA. The sample totals approximately 6,000 distinct CDR3 sequences; its top ten clones hold 50% to 75%. The clonotype originates from a man aged 18 to 30 in good health. The sample comprised blood T cells: a sorted CD56 or NKG2C T cell subset, CD4+ or CD8+ T cells, or bulk PBMC T cells (not recorded which).

The chain's CDR3 is CAWSTGIQNTEAFF. This chain links TRBV30 with TRBJ1-1; TCRdb gives TRBD1 as the D gene, but with no DNA this cannot be confirmed. This CDR3 region has 14 residues. The germline V gene encodes CDR1 GTSNPN and CDR2 SVGIG (reference sequence).